Listed below are T cell receptor beta chains from one sample, sequenced in a study of multiple sclerosis patients with progressive multifocal leukoencephalopathy. Method: immunoSEQ multiplex PCR; TCRdb's copy keeps in-frame clones and lacks some. The sample carries tens of thousands of clones, approximately 90% recorded once. Sequenced input: PBMCs. Receptors originate from a human donor with multiple sclerosis. Each CDR3 is given with its conserved first and last residue. The order of the fields is CDR3 DNA, CDR3 protein, J gene, V gene, clone size, D gene. The D gene is left open where the match is weak. Clone size, where shown, is once, few, many, or a class for clones that have expanded.

cdr3_nt: TGTGCCACCAGCAGAGGAAAGGGGGTAAAGAACACTGAAGCTTTCTTT
cdr3_aa: CATSRGKGVKNTEAFF
j_call: TRBJ1-1
v_call: TRBV15
clone_size: NA
d_call: NA

cdr3_nt: TGTGCCACCACGTCGGGCTTGGAGCAGTACTTC
cdr3_aa: CATTSGLEQYF
j_call: TRBJ2-7
v_call: TRBV6-6
clone_size: NA
d_call: NA

cdr3_nt: TGTGCCAGCAGTCAGGGTACCGGGGAGCTGTTTTTT
cdr3_aa: CASSQGTGELFF
j_call: TRBJ2-2
v_call: TRBV7-9
clone_size: NA
d_call: NA

cdr3_nt: TGTGCCAGCAGCTTGGGGGGGCGATATGGCTACACCTTC
cdr3_aa: CASSLGGRYGYTF
j_call: TRBJ1-2
v_call: TRBV7-2
clone_size: NA
d_call: NA

cdr3_nt: TGTGCCATCAGTGAGTTTCGTAATCAGCCCCAGCATTTT
cdr3_aa: CAISEFRNQPQHF
j_call: TRBJ1-5
v_call: TRBV10-3
clone_size: few
d_call: NA

cdr3_nt: TGTGCCAGCAGTGAAGCGGCAGATTCCTACGAGCAGTACTTC
cdr3_aa: CASSEAADSYEQYF
j_call: TRBJ2-7
v_call: TRBV6-4
clone_size: NA
d_call: NA

cdr3_nt: TGTGCCAGCAGTGACGCTAGCGGGGGGGCCAATGAGCAGTTCTTC
cdr3_aa: CASSDASGGANEQFF
j_call: TRBJ2-1
v_call: TRBV6-4
clone_size: NA
d_call: TRBD2

cdr3_nt: TGTGCCATCAGTGGGGCCCGAGGCAATCAGCCCCAGCATTTT
cdr3_aa: CAISGARGNQPQHF
j_call: TRBJ1-5
v_call: TRBV10-3
clone_size: once
d_call: NA

cdr3_nt: TGTGCCAGCGTGGACTTTTCAATCTATAGCAATCAGCCCCAGCATTTT
cdr3_aa: CASVDFSIYSNQPQHF
j_call: TRBJ1-5
v_call: TRBV28
clone_size: NA
d_call: NA

cdr3_nt: TGCGCCAGCAGCTTTACAGGGGCCATCAATCAGCCCCAGCATTTT
cdr3_aa: CASSFTGAINQPQHF
j_call: TRBJ1-5
v_call: TRBV5-1
clone_size: NA
d_call: TRBD1

cdr3_nt: TGTGCCAGCAGTTACTCTCAGGGGCCAGAATCACCCCTCCACTTT
cdr3_aa: CASSYSQGPESPLHF
j_call: TRBJ1-6
v_call: TRBV6-6
clone_size: NA
d_call: NA

cdr3_nt: TGTGCCAGCAGCTTACCAGGTCAAGAGACCCAGTACTTC
cdr3_aa: CASSLPGQETQYF
j_call: TRBJ2-5
v_call: TRBV11-3
clone_size: NA
d_call: NA

cdr3_nt: TGCGCCAGCAGCTTGGCGAAATCCCAAGAGACCCAGTACTTC
cdr3_aa: CASSLAKSQETQYF
j_call: TRBJ2-5
v_call: TRBV5-1
clone_size: NA
d_call: NA

cdr3_nt: TGCAGCGTTGCCCAGAGGCTCAACTACGAGCAGTACTTC
cdr3_aa: CSVAQRLNYEQYF
j_call: TRBJ2-7
v_call: TRBV29-1
clone_size: NA
d_call: NA

cdr3_nt: TGTGCCAGCAGCTCAACGGAGAACACTGAAGCTTTCTTT
cdr3_aa: CASSSTENTEAFF
j_call: TRBJ1-1
v_call: TRBV6-1
clone_size: NA
d_call: NA

cdr3_nt: TGTGCCAGCAGTGAATCAGCGGGGGCCTCCTACGAGCAGTACTTC
cdr3_aa: CASSESAGASYEQYF
j_call: TRBJ2-7
v_call: TRBV6-1
clone_size: NA
d_call: TRBD2

cdr3_nt: TGTGCCGGAGGGCGGACTTACGAGCAGTACTTC
cdr3_aa: CAGGRTYEQYF
j_call: TRBJ2-7
v_call: TRBV6-1
clone_size: NA
d_call: NA

cdr3_nt: TGTGCCAGCAGCTTAAGGACAGGTACGAACACTGAAGCTTTCTTT
cdr3_aa: CASSLRTGTNTEAFF
j_call: TRBJ1-1
v_call: TRBV7-2
clone_size: NA
d_call: TRBD1

cdr3_nt: TGTGCCAGCAGCAGGGATTGGAACTATGGCTACACCTTC
cdr3_aa: CASSRDWNYGYTF
j_call: TRBJ1-2
v_call: TRBV5-8
clone_size: NA
d_call: NA

cdr3_nt: TGCGCCAGCAGCCAAACGTTGGGAGCTAACTATGGCTACACCTTC
cdr3_aa: CASSQTLGANYGYTF
j_call: TRBJ1-2
v_call: TRBV4-1
clone_size: NA
d_call: NA

cdr3_nt: TGTGCCAGCAGCCATCTCAGGGGGTATTTCGTGTATGGCTACACCTTC
cdr3_aa: CASSHLRGYFVYGYTF
j_call: TRBJ1-2
v_call: TRBV7-9
clone_size: NA
d_call: TRBD1

cdr3_nt: TGTGCCAGCATCGAGGGAAAGATCTACGAGCAGTACTTC
cdr3_aa: CASIEGKIYEQYF
j_call: TRBJ2-7
v_call: TRBV2
clone_size: NA
d_call: NA

cdr3_nt: TGTGCCAGCAGCCAACCTCCCGAGGGTGAAGCTTTCTTT
cdr3_aa: CASSQPPEGEAFF
j_call: TRBJ1-1
v_call: TRBV7-9
clone_size: NA
d_call: NA

cdr3_nt: TGTGCCAGCAGCGATTGGGGGGACCCTTTCTCTGGAAACACCATATATTTT
cdr3_aa: CASSDWGDPFSGNTIYF
j_call: TRBJ1-3
v_call: TRBV7-8
clone_size: NA
d_call: NA

cdr3_nt: TGTGCCAGCACTGCCGGCAGCCATCTCTCCTACGAGCAGTACTTC
cdr3_aa: CASTAGSHLSYEQYF
j_call: TRBJ2-7
v_call: TRBV6-5
clone_size: once
d_call: NA

cdr3_nt: TGTGCCAGTAGTATAGATTCTGCAGGCTTCTATAATTCACCCCTCCACTTT
cdr3_aa: CASSIDSAGFYNSPLHF
j_call: TRBJ1-6
v_call: TRBV19
clone_size: NA
d_call: NA

cdr3_nt: TGTGCCGCCGGACAGGGCAATCAGCCCCAGCATTTT
cdr3_aa: CAAGQGNQPQHF
j_call: TRBJ1-5
v_call: TRBV27
clone_size: NA
d_call: TRBD1

cdr3_nt: TGTGCCAGCAGCCCAAGCGTCGGGGAGCTGTTTTTT
cdr3_aa: CASSPSVGELFF
j_call: TRBJ2-2
v_call: TRBV7-3
clone_size: NA
d_call: NA

cdr3_nt: TGTGCCAGCAGTTTATCCGGCTATCAGCGGGGAACGGACGAGCAGTACTTC
cdr3_aa: CASSLSGYQRGTDEQYF
j_call: TRBJ2-7
v_call: TRBV27
clone_size: NA
d_call: TRBD2

cdr3_nt: TGCGCCAGCAGCCAATACGGGTCAACAACTAATGAAAAACTGTTTTTT
cdr3_aa: CASSQYGSTTNEKLFF
j_call: TRBJ1-4
v_call: TRBV4-1
clone_size: once
d_call: NA

cdr3_nt: TGCGCCAGCAGCTCGGGGGACAGGGGGCAGCCCCAGCATTTT
cdr3_aa: CASSSGDRGQPQHF
j_call: TRBJ1-5
v_call: TRBV5-1
clone_size: NA
d_call: TRBD1

cdr3_nt: TGTGCCAGCAGTGCAGGGGACACCGGGGAGCTGTTTTTT
cdr3_aa: CASSAGDTGELFF
j_call: TRBJ2-2
v_call: TRBV6-4
clone_size: NA
d_call: NA

cdr3_nt: TGTGCCAGCAGGGGCCGTGCGGGGGGGCTAGTAGAGACCCAGTACTTC
cdr3_aa: CASRGRAGGLVETQYF
j_call: TRBJ2-5
v_call: TRBV2
clone_size: NA
d_call: TRBD2

cdr3_nt: TGTGCCAGCAGCTCCGGGACAGTCCCGGCGAGAGGTGAGCAGTTCTTC
cdr3_aa: CASSSGTVPARGEQFF
j_call: TRBJ2-1
v_call: TRBV7-9
clone_size: NA
d_call: TRBD1

cdr3_nt: TGTGCCAGCAGCGCAAACAGGGCTAATGAAAAACTGTTTTTT
cdr3_aa: CASSANRANEKLFF
j_call: TRBJ1-4
v_call: TRBV9
clone_size: NA
d_call: NA

cdr3_nt: TGTGCCAGCAGCCAAGCCCCGCGACAGGTCAATACGCAGTATTTT
cdr3_aa: CASSQAPRQVNTQYF
j_call: TRBJ2-3
v_call: TRBV4-2
clone_size: NA
d_call: NA